This T cell receptor (beta chain) was identified in a study of spatial heterogeneity in lung cancer. About the study: Where available, sequencing covered follow-up PBMC samples, taken at a median of about two years after resection. Each unique TCR and UMI combination was seen more than ten times on average in raw reads. Findings and caveats of the study: There were more appearances of ubiquitous expanded tumor TCRs in blood at resection than at follow-up.

Time point given: blood at routine non-recurrence follow-up after resection. No cell sorting; template was whole RNA from tumor, lung tissue or PBMC. Each CDR3 protein gets one entry after TCRdb re-called the 5' RACE reads with MiXCR. The data hold approximately 27,000 distinct CDR3 sequences, with about 6% observed a single time. This clonotype has a handful of counts. Its antigen is undetermined. The CDR3 is made up of 15 amino acids. Germline V gives CDR1 SNHLY, CDR2 FYNNEI. Unmatched junction bases numbered 12, after V lost 4 bases and J lost 9 bases. Sample: PBMCs, taken at follow-up. The genes are TRBV2 and TRBJ2-1, with 7 bases matching TRBD1. The source is a male donor with early-stage non-small cell lung cancer. As DNA, the CDR3 is TGTGCCAGCAGTGTCCGCCGGGACAGTTTCCGTGAGCAGTTCTTC. This encodes CASSVRRDSFREQFF.